This T cell receptor beta chain comes out of a study of T cells in Graves' hyperthyroidism and ophthalmopathy. Amplification of TCR beta CDR3 regions was performed using RNA transcripts as template. In the first-round RT-PCR of the TCR CDR3, the HTBI primer set was used. TCRdb re-called the multiplex PCR reads through MiXCR, storing one row per CDR3 protein. The sample lists around 540,000 distinct CDR3 sequences, under 60% seen once, with about 8.2% in the top ten. The table lists this clonotype with a few counts. Its specificity is unknown. Points from the study as a whole: A 13 V-J model separated ophthalmopathy from stable hyperthyroidism. Before onset, by a median of around 6.4 months, the model predicted ophthalmopathy. Peripheral blood also featured most of the thyroid clonotypes expanded above 0.001.

The clonotype comes from a woman aged 18-35 years with Graves' hyperthyroidism. The sequencing input was peripheral blood or thyroid tissue (not recorded which).

CDR3 region: CSARDRDKAYEQYF. DNA of the CDR3: TGCAGTGCTAGAGACCGGGACAAGGCCTACGAGCAGTACTTC. This chain connects TRBV20-1 to TRBJ2-7; D possibly corresponds to TRBD1 (6 bases). The germline CDR1 and CDR2 sequences are DFQATT and SNEGSKA (reference sequence). The germline V and J ends were trimmed by 0 bases and 2 bases, with 11 bases remaining between them. This CDR3 contains 14 residues.